The next 31 T cell receptor beta chains were all read from a single sample in a study of identical twins. A single record per CDR3 protein comes from TCRdb applying MiXCR to the 5' RACE reads. Of 1.5 million to 2 million distinct CDR3 sequences listed, about 32% were seen once; the top ten hold around 0.25%. Sequencing was carried out using cord blood. The receptors shown here come from a newborn girl in good health.

This clonotype has at least ten counts. The chain carries TRBV5-1 and TRBJ1-5, with D unresolved. The germline gives CDR1 SGHRS, CDR2 YFSETQ. V was shortened by 1 base and J by 2 bases, with 4 bases between the two germline ends. This CDR3 region has 13 residues. The CDR3 nucleotides read TGCGCCAGCAGCTTGAACGGCAATCAGCCCCAGCATTTT. It yields the protein CASSLNGNQPQHF.

The chain couples TRBV20-1 to TRBJ2-5; 7 bases agree with TRBD2. With V trimmed by 3 bases and J by 5 bases, 9 bases remained unmatched. The CDR3 has 14 amino acids. CDR1 DFQATT and CDR2 SNEGSKA come from the germline V gene (reference sequence). CDR3 sequence (DNA): TGCAGTGCTAGCGTGGGGGGGAGTGGGGAGACCCAGTACTTC. This codes for CSASVGGSGETQYF.

Only a few counts were recorded for this clonotype. This rearrangement joins TRBV28 to TRBJ2-7; unclear D gene. CDR1 and CDR2 (germline): MDHEN, SYDVKM. V was clipped by 4 bases and J by 6 bases, with 10 bases between them. The CDR3 is 12 amino acids. The CDR3 sequence is CASSYNRREQYF. In DNA, the CDR3 is TGTGCCAGCAGTTATAACCGCCGCGAGCAGTACTTC.

This clonotype was found a few times. The chain recombines TRBV15 with TRBJ2-3, with a tentative D call TRBD1 (5 bases). V dropped 0 bases and J dropped 5 bases, with 9 bases sitting between them. Germline-derived CDR1 and CDR2 are LNHNV and YYDKDF (reference sequence). The length of the CDR3 is 14 residues. CDR3 loop: CATSRDRDKDTQYF. The CDR3 DNA follows: TGTGCCACCAGCAGAGACAGGGATAAAGATACGCAGTATTTT.

The sample holds a few counts of this clonotype. The rearrangement links TRBV20-1 to TRBJ2-1; maybe TRBD2 (5 bases). Trimming cost V 1 base and J 6 bases, with 13 bases left between them. Per the germline V gene, CDR1 is DFQATT and CDR2 is SNEGSKA (reference sequence). CDR3 size: 14 residues. The CDR3 nucleotides are TGCAGTGCTAGAGTATCAGCGGCCTCCAATGAGCAGTTCTTC. Amino acids: CSARVSAASNEQFF.

V gene TRBV27 combines with J gene TRBJ1-2, with D tentatively TRBD1 (5 bases). The V and J ends lost 2 bases and 4 bases respectively, with 14 bases between them. In germline, CDR1 is MNHEY, CDR2 SMNVEV (reference sequence). This CDR3 contains 15 residues. CDR3 sequence: CASSLAPGRLYGYTF. As DNA, the CDR3 is TGTGCCAGCAGTTTAGCGCCGGGACGCCTCTATGGCTACACCTTC.

This clonotype was recorded many times. The chain couples TRBV10-3 to TRBJ1-2; D might be TRBD1 (5 bases). Germline V gene lookup returns CDR1 ENHRY and CDR2 SYGVKD. Trimming removed 3 bases at V and 1 base at J, with 12 bases between. This CDR3 has 15 amino acids. CDR3 nucleotide sequence: TGTGCCATCAGTGAAGGGACGGGACTTAACTATGGCTACACCTTC. Amino acids: CAISEGTGLNYGYTF.

This chain connects TRBV27 to TRBJ1-5; 7 nucleotides line up with TRBD1. Germline-derived CDR1 and CDR2 are MNHEY and SMNVEV (reference sequence). The CDR3 sequence is 14 residues long. The trim removed 8 bases at V and 4 bases at J, leaving 8 bases unmatched. The CDR3 here is CASRRDSPNQPQHF. The CDR3 DNA follows: TGTGCCAGCCGGAGGGACAGTCCTAATCAGCCCCAGCATTTT.

The chain carries TRBV6-6 and TRBJ1-1; no definite D call. This CDR3 contains 15 residues. V was trimmed by 5 bases and J by 1 base, leaving 14 bases between them. Germline loops: CDR1 MNHNY, CDR2 SVGAGI (reference sequence). The CDR3 DNA sequence: TGTGCCAGCAGTGCCTTTCCAACACGGAACACTGAAGCTTTCTTT. It encodes CASSAFPTRNTEAFF.

This clonotype was counted between two and nine times. V and J are TRBV6-6 and TRBJ1-6; 10 bases agree with TRBD1. Germline lookup yields CDR1 MNHNY and CDR2 SVGAGI (reference sequence). V shed 2 bases, J shed 10 bases, and the junction held 8 bases outside the gene matches. This CDR3 has 16 residues. The CDR3 is CASSYVAGQGNSPLHF. CDR3 nucleotide sequence: TGTGCCAGCAGTTACGTCGCGGGACAGGGGAACTCACCCCTCCACTTT.

The chain has TRBV20-1 and TRBJ2-5; D unclear. The length of the CDR3 is 13 residues. Germline loops: CDR1 DFQATT, CDR2 SNEGSKA (reference sequence). V was trimmed by 2 bases and J by 4 bases, leaving 11 bases between them. Written as DNA, the CDR3 is TGCAGTGCTAGACGAAGTTTCTCAGAGACCCAGTACTTC. This translates into CSARRSFSETQYF.

The chain is built from TRBV5-6 and TRBJ1-2; D possibly corresponds to TRBD1 (6 bases). Germline V lookup: CDR1 SGHDT, CDR2 YYEEEE. Deletions cut 3 bases from V and 3 bases from J, with 12 bases between. This CDR3 contains 14 residues. CDR3 sequence (DNA): TGTGCCAGCAGCTGGGGACAACTAGACTATGGCTACACCTTC. Its translation is CASSWGQLDYGYTF. The variable domain in full, completed from reference TRBV5-6 and TRBJ1-2, reads DAGVTQSPTHLIKTRGQQVTLRCSPKSGHDTVSWYQQALGQGPQFIFQYYEEEERQRGNFPDRFSGHQFPNYSSELNVNALLLGDSALYLCASSWGQLDYGYTFGSGTRLTVV.

The genes are TRBV27 and TRBJ2-3, with a weak D call TRBD2 (7 bases). The length of the CDR3 is 16 residues. The V gene's germline CDR1 is MNHEY and CDR2 SMNVEV (reference sequence). V lost 3 bases and J 7 bases, leaving 20 bases between the germline ends. CDR3 loop: CASSFLGGGGIHTQYF. The CDR3 bases are TGTGCCAGCAGTTTCCTTGGGGGAGGGGGGATACATACGCAGTATTTT.

J is TRBJ2-4 and V is TRBV5-1; 7 nucleotides align to TRBD1. This CDR3 comprises 13 residues. After removal of 4 bases from V and 7 bases from J, the junction contained 5 bases not matched to a gene. CDR1 and CDR2 (germline): SGHRS, YFSETQ. For the CDR3, the DNA is TGCGCCAGCAGCGGAGGACAGGAGAACATTCAGTACTTC. Amino acid sequence: CASSGGQENIQYF. The whole variable domain, filled in from reference TRBV5-1 and TRBJ2-4, reads KAGVTQTPRYLIKTRGQQVTLSCSPISGHRSVSWYQQTPGQGLQFLFEYFSETQRNKGNFPGRFSGRQFSNSRSEMNVSTLELGDSALYLCASSGGQENIQYFGAGTRLSVL.

In its sample, this clonotype was seen a few times. This sequence joins TRBV6-5 and TRBJ1-2; tentative D call: TRBD1 (5 bases). Germline CDR1 and CDR2: MNHEY and SVGAGI. Trimming took off 0 bases at V and 1 base at J, with 21 bases between the two ends. The CDR3 has 19 amino acids. The CDR3, as DNA: TGTGCCAGCAGTTACTCCGGCAGGGATACTGCCCACCTTAACTATGGCTACACCTTC. It encodes CASSYSGRDTAHLNYGYTF.

V gene TRBV20-1 combines with J gene TRBJ2-3, with TRBD1 as a possible D gene (5 bases). CDR3 length: 11 amino acids. V was pared by 2 bases and J by 11 bases, with 11 bases between. The germline V gene has CDR1 DFQATT and CDR2 SNEGSKA (reference sequence). The CDR3 protein is CSARRGGKQYF. In DNA form, the CDR3 reads TGCAGTGCTAGAAGGGGTGGGAAGCAGTATTTT.

This clonotype was observed a single time. The chain employs TRBV28 and TRBJ2-7; TRBD1 matches 7 bases. V shed 6 bases, J shed 4 bases, and the junction held 12 bases outside the gene matches. CDR1 is MDHEN and CDR2 is SYDVKM in the germline V gene. The CDR3 covers 15 residues. The CDR3 protein is CASSPADRVKYEQYF. The CDR3 DNA follows: TGTGCCAGCAGCCCTGCCGACAGGGTGAAGTACGAGCAGTACTTC.

This chain joins TRBV20-1 and TRBJ1-4; perhaps TRBD1 as D (5 bases). V shed 5 bases and J shed 8 bases, with 12 bases lying between them. Looked up from germline, CDR1 is DFQATT and CDR2 is SNEGSKA (reference sequence). There are 12 residues in the CDR3. The DNA for the CDR3 is TGCAGTGCTGGGGGAGCCGGGGAAAAACTGTTTTTT. It encodes CSAGGAGEKLFF.

The chain is built from TRBV9 and TRBJ2-5; TRBD2 aligns across 12 bases. The junction had 3 bases not matched to a gene; V was cut back by 3 bases and J by 3 bases. This CDR3 spans 15 amino acids. Germline V gives CDR1 SGDLS, CDR2 YYNGEE. CDR3 sequence (DNA): TGTGCCAGCAGCGACGCTAGCGGGAGGGAAGAGACCCAGTACTTC. It translates to CASSDASGREETQYF.

The chain recombines TRBV28 with TRBJ1-4, with D tentatively TRBD1 (5 bases). Between the trimmed V and J ends, which lost 6 bases and 6 bases, there was a span of 14 bases. Germline assignment: CDR1 MDHEN and CDR2 SYDVKM. This CDR3 is built from 14 residues. CDR3 in amino acids: CASSRGWSHEKLFF. The CDR3, as DNA: TGTGCCAGCAGCCGGGGGTGGTCGCATGAAAAACTGTTTTTT.

V usage is TRBV5-1 and J usage is TRBJ2-2; 10 bases are a match to TRBD1. Trimming at V came to 3 bases and at J to 2 bases, leaving 4 bases not matched to a gene. Germline lookup yields CDR1 SGHRS and CDR2 YFSETQ. This CDR3 has 16 amino acids. The CDR3, as DNA: TGCGCCAGCAGCTCTGACAGGGGGCTAAACACCGGGGAGCTGTTTTTT. Its protein product is CASSSDRGLNTGELFF.

This clonotype has only a few counts. This chain joins TRBV6-5 and TRBJ1-4; the D is unclear. The V end was cut by 0 bases, the J end by 6 bases, with 5 bases between. Germline V lookup: CDR1 MNHEY, CDR2 SVGAGI. This CDR3 has 13 amino acids. The CDR3 bases are TGTGCCAGCAGTTACTCAACGGATGAAAAACTGTTTTTT. Translated: CASSYSTDEKLFF.

In this sample, this clonotype turned up once. A much bigger clone sits one base away, suggesting this may be a read error. The chain has TRBV24-1 and TRBJ2-3, with D unresolved. Trimming shortened V by 2 bases and J by 0 bases, and 5 bases separated the two germline ends. Germline V gives CDR1 KGHDR, CDR2 SFDVKD. The CDR3 has 14 residues. CDR3 protein: CATSDSDSTDTQYF. CDR3 in DNA: TGTGCCACCAGTGATTCGGACAGCACAGATACGCAGTATTTT.

This chain links TRBV12-3 or TRBV12-4 with TRBJ2-5, with TRBD1 as a possible D gene (6 bases). V lost 8 bases, J lost 11 bases, and 21 bases lay in between. This CDR3 region has 13 residues. CDR3: CASAYDRNNEQYF. The CDR3 DNA sequence: TGTGCCAGCGCCTATGACAGGAACAATGAGCAGTACTTC.

The rearrangement uses TRBV5-1 and TRBJ2-5, with D possibly being TRBD1 (5 bases). Germline values: CDR1 SGHRS, CDR2 YFSETQ. The CDR3 covers 15 residues. Deletions cut 0 bases from V and 11 bases from J, with 20 bases between. The CDR3 nucleotides are TGCGCCAGCAGCTTGGTTGGGGCCCAATACAATGAGCAGTACTTC. Protein: CASSLVGAQYNEQYF.

The V gene is TRBV6-5, the J gene TRBJ1-5; D not resolved. Trimming cost V 5 bases and J 7 bases, with 9 bases left between them. This CDR3 is built from 12 residues. Germline CDR1 and CDR2: MNHEY and SVGAGI. CDR3 in DNA: TGTGCCAGCAGTACCTCTCAGCAGCCCCAGCATTTT. It yields the protein CASSTSQQPQHF.

The chain combines TRBV27 with TRBJ2-7; D gene unclear. The DNA matches TRBJ2-5 better at its end, which makes the J call doubtful. Germline values: CDR1 MNHEY, CDR2 SMNVEV (reference sequence). The CDR3 sequence is 12 residues long. CDR3 DNA sequence: TGTGCCAGCGATGAAGGTTTGGAGACCCAGTACTTC. It specifies CASDEGLETQYF.

This sequence joins TRBV7-9 and TRBJ2-1; D remains ambiguous. The V end lost 0 bases, the J end lost 9 bases, and 15 bases lay between the germline ends. The CDR3 runs to 15 residues. CDR1 SEHNR and CDR2 FQNEAQ come from the germline V gene (reference sequence). In DNA, the CDR3 is TGTGCCAGCAGCTTAGCGTTGCCTGGTTTCACTGAGCAGTTCTTC. It translates to CASSLALPGFTEQFF.

In its sample, this clonotype was seen a few times. V gene TRBV6-6 combines with J gene TRBJ1-6; the D is unclear. V lost 6 bases and J 7 bases, leaving 10 bases between the germline ends. The CDR3 is 13 amino acids. Germline-derived CDR1 and CDR2 are MNHNY and SVGAGI (reference sequence). The CDR3 spells CASRGWENSPLHF. CDR3 nucleotides: TGTGCCAGCAGGGGTTGGGAGAATTCACCCCTCCACTTT.

The rearrangement uses TRBV4-2 and TRBJ2-5; 8 bases fit TRBD1. Germline V gene lookup returns CDR1 LGHNA and CDR2 YNFKEQ. The V gene end was trimmed by 3 bases and the J gene end by 4 bases; junction bases not matched to a gene: 4. The CDR3 runs 14 residues. This CDR3 is CASSQAGGGETQYF. The CDR3, as DNA: TGTGCCAGCAGCCAGGCAGGGGGCGGAGAGACCCAGTACTTC.

In nucleotides, the CDR3 is TGTGCCAGCAGTTTTGCCGGGAACCTCAATGAAAAACTGTTTTTT. Protein product: CASSFAGNLNEKLFF. The chain joins TRBV27 to TRBJ1-4; D ambiguous. V was clipped by 3 bases and J by 5 bases, with 13 bases between them. The CDR3 runs to 15 residues. Germline V gives CDR1 MNHEY, CDR2 SMNVEV (reference sequence).